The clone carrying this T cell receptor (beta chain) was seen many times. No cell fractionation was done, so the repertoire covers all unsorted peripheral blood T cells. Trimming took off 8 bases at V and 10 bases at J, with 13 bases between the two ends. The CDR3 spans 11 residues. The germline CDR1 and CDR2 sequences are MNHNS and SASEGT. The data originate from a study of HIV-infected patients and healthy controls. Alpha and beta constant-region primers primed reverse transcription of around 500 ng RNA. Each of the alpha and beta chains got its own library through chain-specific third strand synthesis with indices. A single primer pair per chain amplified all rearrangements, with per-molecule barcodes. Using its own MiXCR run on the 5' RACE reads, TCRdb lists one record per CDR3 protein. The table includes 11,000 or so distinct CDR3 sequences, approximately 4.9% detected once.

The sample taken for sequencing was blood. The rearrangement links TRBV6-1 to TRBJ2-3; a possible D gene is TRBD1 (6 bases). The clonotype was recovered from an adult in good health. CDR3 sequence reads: CASYTGYSQYF. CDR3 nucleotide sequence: TGTGCCAGCTATACAGGGTATTCGCAGTATTTT.